The 21 T cell receptor beta chains below were found in one sample sequenced in a study of cytomegalovirus exposure and HLA in healthy donors. Use of 60 Vbeta and 13 Jbeta primers characterized the PCR. The table came from immunoSEQ multiplex PCR; TCRdb's copy has only in-frame clones and leaves some out. Among about 120,000 clones listed, roughly 79% were seen once. Sample: PBMCs. The receptors come from a middle-aged woman in good health and CMV-seronegative.

The chain has TRBV27 and TRBJ2-1; 15 nucleotides agree with TRBD2. The junction had 9 bases not matched to a gene; V was cut back by 5 bases and J by 10 bases. Germline V gene data show CDR1 as MNHEY and CDR2 as SMNVEV (reference sequence). The CDR3 sequence is 16 residues long. This CDR3 reads CASSKIGTSGRWEQFF. CDR3 DNA: TGTGCCAGCAGTAAGATAGGGACTAGCGGGAGGTGGGAGCAGTTCTTC.

The V call is TRBV29-1, the J call TRBJ2-3; TRBD2 is a possible D gene (6 bases). CDR1 and CDR2 from the germline V gene are SQVTM and ANQGSEA. The CDR3 consists of 14 residues. V was cut by 6 bases and J by 2 bases, with 15 bases left in between. The CDR3 sequence: CSVAAPGLTDTQYF. In DNA, the CDR3 is TGCAGCGTGGCCGCCCCGGGACTCACAGATACGCAGTATTTT.

The chain has TRBV13 and TRBJ2-3, with 14 bases matching TRBD2. Germline CDR1 and CDR2: PRHDT and FYEKMQ (reference sequence). Trimming cost V 8 bases and J 4 bases; bases outside gene matches: 11. The CDR3 is 17 residues long. The DNA for the CDR3 is TGTGCCAGCCGATGGACTAGCGGGGGGCCCGGGTCAGATACGCAGTATTTT. Protein product: CASRWTSGGPGSDTQYF.

The chain joins TRBV11-2 to TRBJ2-5; TRBD2 matches 11 bases. This CDR3 contains 13 residues. Germline V CDR1 and CDR2: SGHAT, FQNNGV. Trimming removed 5 bases from V and 7 bases from J; junction bases left unmatched: 3. CDR3 nucleotide sequence: TGTGCCAGCAGCCCCGGGACTAGCGGGACCCAGTACTTC. Protein product: CASSPGTSGTQYF.

This chain links TRBV4-1 with TRBJ2-7; 8 nucleotides agree with TRBD2. Per germline, CDR1 MGHRA and CDR2 YSYEKL. The V gene end was trimmed by 0 bases and the J gene end by 3 bases; junction bases not matched to a gene: 4. This CDR3 spans 15 amino acids. In DNA, the CDR3 is TGCGCCAGCAGCCAAGAAGGCGGGGGGCACTACGAGCAGTACTTC. It codes for CASSQEGGGHYEQYF.

The V call is TRBV2, the J call TRBJ2-5, with no clear D. Trimming stripped 1 base from V and 2 bases from J, with 11 bases between. Germline V gives CDR1 SNHLY, CDR2 FYNNEI. The CDR3 sequence is 15 residues long. The CDR3 spells CASSEEWYRQETQYF. DNA for the CDR3: TGTGCCAGCAGTGAAGAATGGTACAGACAAGAGACCCAGTACTTC.

The V call is TRBV29-1, the J call TRBJ1-1; D call uncertain. V lost 3 bases, J lost 0 bases, and 8 bases lay in between. The germline CDR1 and CDR2 sequences are SQVTM and ANQGSEA. The CDR3 spans 13 residues. CDR3 sequence (DNA): TGCAGCGTTGATTCTCGGTTGAACACTGAAGCTTTCTTT. This encodes CSVDSRLNTEAFF.

This clone occurred once. The V gene is TRBV10-3, the J gene TRBJ2-1; 8 nucleotides match TRBD1. The V gene end was trimmed by 3 bases and the J gene end by 3 bases; junction bases not matched to a gene: 16. This CDR3 contains 19 residues. Per the germline V gene, CDR1 is ENHRY and CDR2 is SYGVKD. This CDR3 is CAISDPRPRGPAFYNEQFF. CDR3 nucleotides: TGTGCCATCAGTGACCCACGGCCCAGGGGGCCGGCCTTCTACAATGAGCAGTTCTTC.

This clone was found once. The chain couples TRBV7-3 to TRBJ1-2, with D tentatively TRBD1 (6 bases). The CDR3 loop spans 13 amino acids. Germline CDR1 is SGHTA and CDR2 is FQGTGA. V lost 2 bases to trimming and J lost 8 bases, with 12 bases between them. CDR3 nucleotide sequence: TGTGCCAGCAGCTTATCGGCAGGGGAGGGCTACACCTTC. It yields the protein CASSLSAGEGYTF.

The chain recombines TRBV9 with TRBJ2-3, with 7 nucleotides matching TRBD1. The length of the CDR3 is 16 residues. The ends lost 0 bases at V and 0 bases at J; junction bases unmatched: 4. Germline lookup yields CDR1 SGDLS and CDR2 YYNGEE. The CDR3 coding sequence is TGTGCCAGCAGCGTAGGGACAGGCGGAAGCACAGATACGCAGTATTTT. Encoded protein: CASSVGTGGSTDTQYF.

The V call is TRBV5-1, the J call TRBJ2-5; D is unclear. V was trimmed by 2 bases and J by 11 bases, leaving 28 bases between them. From germline, CDR1 is SGHRS and CDR2 YFSETQ. The CDR3 totals 17 residues. Here the CDR3 DNA reads TGCGCCAGCAGCTTTATCCCGCTAGACCGTCATCCCTCTGTGCAGTACTTC. This sequence encodes CASSFIPLDRHPSVQYF.

V usage is TRBV5-1 and J usage is TRBJ2-7, with 8 bases lining up with TRBD1. Germline trimming cut 1 base from V and 5 bases from J; bases unmatched to any gene: 8. CDR3 length: 15 amino acids. Per germline, CDR1 SGHRS and CDR2 YFSETQ. The chain's CDR3 is CASSLWAGGEDEQYF. DNA for the CDR3: TGCGCCAGCAGCTTGTGGGCAGGGGGCGAAGACGAGCAGTACTTC.

This chain links TRBV6-5 with TRBJ2-3; 9 positions agree with TRBD2. The germline V gene has CDR1 MNHEY and CDR2 SVGAGI. The CDR3 is 15 amino acids. Unmatched junction bases numbered 5, after V lost 6 bases and J lost 1 base. This CDR3 reads CASSRSGGRTDTQYF. The CDR3 DNA follows: TGTGCCAGCAGCCGTAGCGGGGGACGCACAGATACGCAGTATTTT.

The rearrangement joins TRBV7-9 to TRBJ2-3, with TRBD2 identical over 8 bases. Per germline, CDR1 SEHNR and CDR2 FQNEAQ (reference sequence). J gave up 4 bases and V 6 bases, and 6 bases lay outside the gene matches. This CDR3 has 14 residues. This CDR3 is CASRASGGPDTQYF. The CDR3 nucleotides read TGTGCCAGCAGGGCAAGCGGGGGCCCAGATACGCAGTATTTT.

The chain uses TRBV5-4 and TRBJ2-2; 11 positions match TRBD1. From germline, CDR1 is SGHNT and CDR2 YYREEE (reference sequence). This CDR3 is built from 17 residues. V was clipped by 5 bases and J by 4 bases; unmatched bases: 10. Here the CDR3 reads CASSTGQGAQGTGELFF. The DNA of the CDR3 is TGTGCCAGCAGTACCGGACAGGGGGCGCAGGGCACCGGGGAGCTGTTTTTT.

This clone was detected only a few times. The chain combines TRBV7-9 with TRBJ2-1; 7 bases fit TRBD2. The CDR3 is made up of 14 amino acids. Trimming at V came to 2 bases and at J to 6 bases, leaving 4 bases not matched to a gene. Germline lookup yields CDR1 SEHNR and CDR2 FQNEAQ (reference sequence). This CDR3 is CASSLTSEPNEQFF. CDR3 nucleotides: TGTGCCAGCAGCTTAACTAGCGAACCCAATGAGCAGTTCTTC.

This chain joins TRBV18 and TRBJ1-4; D is possibly TRBD1 (6 bases). Between the trimmed V and J ends, which lost 1 base and 4 bases, there was a span of 7 bases. This CDR3 has 14 amino acids. CDR1 and CDR2 from the germline V gene are KGHSH and LQKENI. This CDR3 is CASSPQGVNEKLFF. CDR3 DNA: TGTGCCAGCTCACCACAGGGGGTTAATGAAAAACTGTTTTTT.

The gene calls are TRBV10-3 and TRBJ2-7; 12 nucleotides match TRBD2. The CDR3 has 15 residues. V was clipped by 6 bases and J by 1 base; unmatched bases: 4. Germline CDR1 and CDR2: ENHRY and SYGVKD. The CDR3, as DNA: TGTGCCATCAGGAGACTAGCGGGAGCGTCCTACGAGCAGTACTTC. It translates to CAIRRLAGASYEQYF.

The chain uses TRBV29-1 and TRBJ1-1; TRBD1 matches at 9 bases. Germline V gene data show CDR1 as SQVTM and CDR2 as ANQGSEA. CDR3 size: 13 residues. With V trimmed by 4 bases and J by 4 bases, 4 bases remained unmatched. CDR3: CSVGQGEFTEAFF. CDR3 nucleotides: TGCAGCGTTGGACAGGGGGAATTCACTGAAGCTTTCTTT.

The genes are TRBV4-1 and TRBJ2-1; D gene uncertain. V gave up 0 bases and J gave up 6 bases, with 9 bases separating them. Germline values: CDR1 MGHRA, CDR2 YSYEKL. The length of the CDR3 is 14 residues. The CDR3 region has the DNA TGCGCCAGCAGCCAAGAGTGGCCTAGCAATGAGCAGTTCTTC. Translating it yields CASSQEWPSNEQFF.

The V call is TRBV6-1, the J call TRBJ2-7; the D gene is possibly TRBD2 (6 bases). The CDR3 length is 11 residues. With 9 bases removed from V and 2 bases from J, the gap between germline ends came to 8 bases. Germline assignment: CDR1 MNHNS and CDR2 SASEGT. The CDR3 nucleotides read TGTGCCAGTCGCGGGGCCTACGAGCAGTACTTC. It encodes CASRGAYEQYF.